This T cell receptor (beta chain) was sequenced during a study of human T cells and chemical hapten exposure. Across the study: Alopecia areata, totalis or universalis was found in mostly female patients.

Study-wide findings and caveats: The immune response of these alopecia patients might not match healthy individuals'.

Notes on this clonotype: No antigen is known for it.

V was trimmed by 3 bases and J by 9 bases, leaving 6 bases between them. CDR1 DFQATT and CDR2 SNEGSKA come from the germline V gene (reference sequence). The CDR3 loop spans 10 amino acids. Library construction involved attaching unique molecular identifiers to individual cDNA molecules, which allowed quantitative, reproducible TCR counting. Via MiXCR, TCRdb re-called the RACE reads, giving one row per CDR3 protein. The sample lists about 82,000 distinct CDR3 sequences, 10% to 15% occurring once. Time point noted: patch test 3, about 24 weeks after DPC sensitization. Treatment reported: therapeutic diphenylcyclopropenone sensitization with weekly scalp DPC.

This chain uses TRBV20-1 with TRBJ2-1; no firm D call. The source material was whole blood, sampled in connection with sensitization to the hapten diphenylcyclopropenone (DPC). The receptor's source is a woman aged 45-60 years with alopecia areata. Some clones in this sample may be carry-over from other donors' samples. The CDR3 DNA follows: TGCAGTGCTAGCGGGTCTGAGCAGTTCTTC. It is translated as CSASGSEQFF.